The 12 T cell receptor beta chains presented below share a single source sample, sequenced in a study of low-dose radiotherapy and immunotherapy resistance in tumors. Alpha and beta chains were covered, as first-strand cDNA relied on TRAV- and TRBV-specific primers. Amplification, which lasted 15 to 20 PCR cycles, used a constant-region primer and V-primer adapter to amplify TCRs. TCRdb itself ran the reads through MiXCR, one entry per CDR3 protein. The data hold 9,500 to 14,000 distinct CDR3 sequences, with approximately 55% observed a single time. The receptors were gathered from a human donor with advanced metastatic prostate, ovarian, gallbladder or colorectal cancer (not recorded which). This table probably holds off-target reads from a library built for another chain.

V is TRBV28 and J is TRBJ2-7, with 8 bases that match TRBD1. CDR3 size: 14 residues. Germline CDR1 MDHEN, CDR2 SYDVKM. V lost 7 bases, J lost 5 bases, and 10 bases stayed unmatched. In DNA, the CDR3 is TGTGCCAGCATCCCGACAGGGGAGTCCCACGAGCAGTACTTC. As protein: CASIPTGESHEQYF. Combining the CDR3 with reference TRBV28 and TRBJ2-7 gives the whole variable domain DVKVTQSSRYLVKRTGEKVFLECVQDMDHENMFWYRQDPGLGLRLIYFSYDVKMKEKGDIPEGYSVSREKKERFSLILESASTNQTSMYLCASIPTGESHEQYFGPGTRLTVT.

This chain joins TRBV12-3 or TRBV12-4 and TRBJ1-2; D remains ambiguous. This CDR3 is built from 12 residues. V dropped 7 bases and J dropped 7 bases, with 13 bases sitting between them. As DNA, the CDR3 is TGTGCCAGCAAAGCACGAAGGAGTGGCTACACCTTC. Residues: CASKARRSGYTF.

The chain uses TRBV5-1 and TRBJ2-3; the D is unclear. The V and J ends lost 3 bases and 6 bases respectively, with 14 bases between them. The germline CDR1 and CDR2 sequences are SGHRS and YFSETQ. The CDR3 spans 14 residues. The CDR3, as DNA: TGCGCCAGCAGCTCCTGGACCCGAGAGGATACGCAGTATTTT. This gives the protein CASSSWTREDTQYF.

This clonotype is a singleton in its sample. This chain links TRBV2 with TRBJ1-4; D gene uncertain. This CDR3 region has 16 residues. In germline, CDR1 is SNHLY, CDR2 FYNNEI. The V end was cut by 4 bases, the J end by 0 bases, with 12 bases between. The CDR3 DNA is TGTGCCAGCAGTGCGAACACGGCTGCAACTAATGAAAAACTGTTTTTT. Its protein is CASSANTAATNEKLFF.

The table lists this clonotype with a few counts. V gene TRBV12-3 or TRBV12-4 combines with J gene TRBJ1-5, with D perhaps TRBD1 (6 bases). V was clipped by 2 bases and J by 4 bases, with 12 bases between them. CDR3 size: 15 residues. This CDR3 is CASSLHRDGNQPQHF. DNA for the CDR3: TGTGCCAGCAGTTTACACAGGGATGGAAATCAGCCCCAGCATTTT.

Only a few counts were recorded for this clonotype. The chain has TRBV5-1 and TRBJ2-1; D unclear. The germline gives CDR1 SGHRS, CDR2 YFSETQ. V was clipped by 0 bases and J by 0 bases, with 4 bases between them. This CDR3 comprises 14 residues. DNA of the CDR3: TGCGCCAGCAGCTTGGGCACCTCCTACAATGAGCAGTTCTTC. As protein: CASSLGTSYNEQFF.

The CDR3 DNA reads as TGTGCCAGTAGTATATTTTGGGGCGGCTCCAATGAAAAACTGTTTTTT. As protein: CASSIFWGGSNEKLFF. This sequence joins TRBV19 and TRBJ1-4; maybe TRBD1 (5 bases). Germline CDR1 LNHDA, CDR2 SQIVND (reference sequence). The CDR3 runs 16 residues. The V gene lost 2 bases and the J gene lost 5 bases, with 15 bases spanning the gap.

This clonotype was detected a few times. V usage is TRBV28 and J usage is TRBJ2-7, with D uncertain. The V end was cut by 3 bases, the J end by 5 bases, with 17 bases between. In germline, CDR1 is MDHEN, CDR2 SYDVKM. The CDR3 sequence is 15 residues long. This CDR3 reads CASSLPRGSGDEQYF. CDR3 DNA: TGTGCCAGCAGTTTGCCCCGTGGGTCCGGAGACGAGCAGTACTTC.

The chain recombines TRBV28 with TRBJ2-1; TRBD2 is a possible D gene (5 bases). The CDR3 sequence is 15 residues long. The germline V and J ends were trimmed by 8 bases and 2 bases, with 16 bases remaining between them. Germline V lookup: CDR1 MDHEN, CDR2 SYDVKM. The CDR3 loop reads CASHSKERAYNEQFF. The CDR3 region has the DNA TGTGCCAGCCATTCAAAGGAGAGGGCCTACAATGAGCAGTTCTTC.

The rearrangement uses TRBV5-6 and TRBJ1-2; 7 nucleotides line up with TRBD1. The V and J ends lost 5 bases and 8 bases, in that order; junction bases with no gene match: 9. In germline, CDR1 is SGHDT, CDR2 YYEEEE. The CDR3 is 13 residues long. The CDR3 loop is CASRPTGYGGYTF. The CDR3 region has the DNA TGTGCCAGCAGGCCGACAGGGTATGGCGGCTACACCTTC. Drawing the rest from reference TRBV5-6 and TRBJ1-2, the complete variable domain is DAGVTQSPTHLIKTRGQQVTLRCSPKSGHDTVSWYQQALGQGPQFIFQYYEEEERQRGNFPDRFSGHQFPNYSSELNVNALLLGDSALYLCASRPTGYGGYTFGSGTRLTVV.

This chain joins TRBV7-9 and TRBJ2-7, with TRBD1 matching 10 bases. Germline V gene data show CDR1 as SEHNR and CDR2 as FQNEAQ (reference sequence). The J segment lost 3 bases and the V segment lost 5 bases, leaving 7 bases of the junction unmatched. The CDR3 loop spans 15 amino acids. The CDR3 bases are TGTGCCAGCAGCCAACTGGACAGGGGGGACTACGAGCAGTACTTC. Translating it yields CASSQLDRGDYEQYF.

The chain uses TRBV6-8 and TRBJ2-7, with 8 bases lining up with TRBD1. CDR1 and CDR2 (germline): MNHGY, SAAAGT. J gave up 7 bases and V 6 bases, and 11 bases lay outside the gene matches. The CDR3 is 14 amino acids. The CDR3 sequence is CASSPGQASKEQYF. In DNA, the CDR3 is TGTGCCAGCAGCCCGGGACAGGCCTCTAAAGAGCAGTACTTC.